This TCR beta chain was identified during a study of early T cells in non-severe SARS-CoV-2 infection. Study background: The sequenced material was bulk RNA from unsorted whole blood, and its chains were unpaired.

Attached unique molecular identifiers marked individual cDNA molecules. MiXCR was run by TCRdb on the 5' RACE reads, yielding one entry per CDR3 protein. The data contain about 49,000 distinct CDR3 sequences, 3.5% to 4.5% of them seen just once; the ten biggest clones take up 6%. The study's findings and limits: There was a bias toward anti-spike CD8 responses in VDJdb matching, which missed private and CD4 specificities.

Per germline, CDR1 SQVTM and CDR2 ANQGSEA. After removal of 7 bases from V and 1 base from J, the junction contained 16 bases not matched to a gene. This CDR3 is 17 amino acids long. This clonotype was seen repeatedly, ten times or more. Its specificity is unknown. The clonotype comes from an adult who was a healthcare worker with PCR-confirmed SARS-CoV-2 infection or an uninfected control (not recorded which). What was sequenced was whole blood. This chain uses TRBV29-1 with TRBJ2-7; 10 bases are shared with TRBD2. The CDR3 sequence is CSATIIPRLAGSYEQYF. The DNA for the CDR3 is TGCAGCGCAACGATCATCCCCCGACTAGCGGGTTCCTACGAGCAGTACTTC.